Each of the 32 T cell receptor beta chains below was sequenced from the same sample in a study of CD8 T cells in Susac syndrome. With random hexamers, roughly 0.45 to 1 ug RNA was reverse transcribed. TCRdb ran MiXCR on the immunoSEQ multiplex PCR reads and lists one entry per CDR3 protein. Counted here are 170,000 or so distinct CDR3 sequences, approximately 95% occurring once; the ten biggest clones make up 0.16%. Material for sequencing was CD8+ T cells from PBMCs. These receptors originate from a human donor with multiple sclerosis.

This clonotype was picked up one time. This chain uses TRBV30 with TRBJ1-1; perhaps TRBD1 as D (5 bases). Germline V gives CDR1 GTSNPN, CDR2 SVGIG (reference sequence). V dropped 1 base and J dropped 6 bases, with 6 bases sitting between them. The CDR3 is made up of 11 amino acids. CDR3 sequence (DNA): TGTGCCTGGAGTGACAGGCCTGAAGCTTTCTTT. Translating gives CAWSDRPEAFF.

The genes are TRBV6-4 and TRBJ1-5; D unclear. The germline V gene has CDR1 MRHNA and CDR2 SNTAGT. The CDR3 is 13 residues long. The V end was cut by 0 bases, the J end by 6 bases, with 6 bases between. The CDR3 DNA reads TGTGCCAGCAGTGACTCTTGGGGTCAGCCCCAGCATTTT. This codes for CASSDSWGQPQHF.

This clonotype was counted a few times. The CDR3 loop reads CASSPGGDEQYF. The CDR3 DNA reads as TGTGCCAGCTCACCGGGGGGGGACGAGCAGTACTTC. This sequence joins TRBV18 and TRBJ2-7, with 7 bases identical to TRBD2. Germline V gene lookup returns CDR1 KGHSH and CDR2 LQKENI. V lost 3 bases to trimming and J lost 5 bases; unmatched junction nucleotides: 1. CDR3 length: 12 amino acids.

The V and J genes are TRBV9 and TRBJ1-1; possible D gene TRBD1, 5 bases. The germline gives CDR1 SGDLS, CDR2 YYNGEE. The V gene lost 0 bases and the J gene lost 10 bases, with 28 bases spanning the gap. CDR3 length: 18 residues. CDR3 coding DNA: TGTGCCAGCAGCGTAGTAATAGGACAAAAGACAGCCTCCTTCGCAGCTTTCTTT. This encodes CASSVVIGQKTASFAAFF.

This clonotype was seen a single time. The chain combines TRBV7-9 with TRBJ2-1, with D hard to call. Trimming shortened V by 8 bases and J by 7 bases, and 9 bases separated the two germline ends. Per the germline V gene, CDR1 is SEHNR and CDR2 is FQNEAQ (reference sequence). The CDR3 has 11 residues. The CDR3 DNA follows: TGTGCCAGCGCCTTTATTAATGAGCAGTTCTTC. It specifies CASAFINEQFF.

The V call is TRBV5-6, the J call TRBJ1-1, with D tentatively TRBD1 (6 bases). CDR1 SGHDT and CDR2 YYEEEE come from the germline V gene. This CDR3 comprises 14 residues. Trimming stripped 0 bases from V and 5 bases from J, with 11 bases between. The CDR3 spells CASSLVQGPTEAFF. As DNA, the CDR3 is TGTGCCAGCAGCTTGGTTCAGGGGCCTACTGAAGCTTTCTTT.

This rearrangement joins TRBV27 to TRBJ2-3; D gene ambiguous. The CDR3 is 12 residues long. V was trimmed by 5 bases and J by 5 bases, leaving 8 bases between them. Germline assignment: CDR1 MNHEY and CDR2 SMNVEV (reference sequence). In DNA, the CDR3 is TGTGCCAGCAGTCTGGTGGGAGATACGCAGTATTTT. It encodes CASSLVGDTQYF.

V usage is TRBV19 and J usage is TRBJ1-5; D possibly corresponds to TRBD1 (5 bases). The CDR3 extends over 15 amino acids. The ends were cut back, 7 bases at V and 4 bases at J, with 17 bases in the middle. The germline gives CDR1 LNHDA, CDR2 SQIVND (reference sequence). The CDR3 protein is CASKGEGWGNQPQHF. The CDR3 DNA follows: TGTGCCAGTAAGGGAGAAGGCTGGGGGAATCAGCCCCAGCATTTT.

This rearrangement joins TRBV27 to TRBJ2-1; the D gene is possibly TRBD1 (6 bases). Trimming left V 4 bases short and J 0 bases short, with 16 bases between. The germline V gene encodes CDR1 MNHEY and CDR2 SMNVEV (reference sequence). The CDR3 covers 17 residues. For the CDR3, the DNA is TGTGCCAGCAGTTCACCCACAACAGGGAGCTCCTACAATGAGCAGTTCTTC. This sequence encodes CASSSPTTGSSYNEQFF.

The chain carries TRBV29-1 and TRBJ2-2, with 9 bases that match TRBD1. Germline assignment: CDR1 SQVTM and CDR2 ANQGSEA. The V gene end was trimmed by 4 bases and the J gene end by 6 bases; junction bases not matched to a gene: 6. This CDR3 is built from 14 residues. The CDR3 DNA follows: TGCAGCGTTGTAGGGACAGGGCGGCCCGGGGAGCTGTTTTTT. This translates into CSVVGTGRPGELFF.

This clonotype was seen once. The chain uses TRBV2 and TRBJ1-1; 7 bases agree with TRBD1. Germline V lookup: CDR1 SNHLY, CDR2 FYNNEI. V lost 2 bases to trimming and J lost 5 bases; unmatched junction nucleotides: 8. The CDR3 contains 15 residues. The CDR3 region is CASSESIDRATEAFF. CDR3 in DNA: TGTGCCAGCAGTGAATCTATTGACAGGGCAACTGAAGCTTTCTTT.

A note on this clonotype: One junction end does not reproduce the germline sequence, and a read error may be involved. The rearrangement links TRBV28 to TRBJ2-5, with D uncertain. The CDR3 extends over 11 amino acids. Germline CDR1 reads MDHEN; CDR2 reads SYDVKM. CDR3 nucleotides: TGTGCCAGCAGCCTCATCGAGACCCAGCACTTC. This sequence encodes CASSLIETQHF.

Only one count was recorded for this clonotype. The chain employs TRBV20-1 and TRBJ1-6; 8 nucleotides match TRBD1. Germline V gene sequence: CDR1 DFQATT, CDR2 SNEGSKA (reference sequence). CDR3 length: 16 residues. Trimming removed 5 bases from V and 2 bases from J; junction bases left unmatched: 8. The CDR3 sequence is CSARQMGQAYNSPLHF. CDR3 in DNA: TGCAGTGCTCGACAGATGGGACAGGCCTATAATTCACCCCTCCACTTT.

The rearrangement links TRBV28 to TRBJ2-7; weak D call: TRBD1 (6 bases). The CDR3 extends over 20 amino acids. The germline gives CDR1 MDHEN, CDR2 SYDVKM. V was trimmed by 5 bases and J by 2 bases, leaving 31 bases between them. CDR3 sequence: CASSTPGQSFLLIRTYEQYF. CDR3 nucleotide sequence: TGTGCCAGCAGTACGCCCGGACAGTCGTTTTTACTAATACGAACCTACGAGCAGTACTTC.

The V call is TRBV29-1, the J call TRBJ2-1, with TRBD2 identical over 10 bases. The CDR3 consists of 13 residues. Germline V CDR1 and CDR2: SQVTM, ANQGSEA. V dropped 8 bases and J dropped 9; count of bases not matched to a gene: 10. The CDR3 coding sequence is TGCAGCCCCCTGGCTAGCGGGAGTGGTGAGCAGTTCTTC. Translation gives CSPLASGSGEQFF.

The chain couples TRBV25-1 to TRBJ2-7, with 9 bases identical to TRBD1. Unmatched junction bases numbered 10, after V lost 6 bases and J lost 4 bases. The germline V gene has CDR1 MGHDK and CDR2 SYGVNS. This CDR3 spans 15 amino acids. CDR3 DNA sequence: TGTGCCAGCAGAGAAACCGGGACAGGGCTTTACGAGCAGTACTTC. This gives the protein CASRETGTGLYEQYF.

J is TRBJ2-3 and V is TRBV28, with D perhaps TRBD1 (6 bases). The V end was cut by 4 bases, the J end by 14 bases, with 13 bases between. From germline, CDR1 is MDHEN and CDR2 SYDVKM. The CDR3 consists of 11 residues. CDR3 DNA sequence: TGTGCCAGCAGTTCCGGGACACCCCGGTATTTT. Its translation is CASSSGTPRYF.

The chain is built from TRBV7-9 and TRBJ1-2, with D possibly being TRBD1 (5 bases). Germline lookup yields CDR1 SEHNR and CDR2 FQNEAQ (reference sequence). The CDR3 is 13 residues long. The germline V and J ends were trimmed by 1 base and 8 bases, with 11 bases remaining between them. The CDR3 loop is CASSLGAGEGYTF. CDR3 coding DNA: TGTGCCAGCAGCTTAGGAGCGGGGGAGGGCTACACCTTC.

The CDR3 is CSVRLAGAYEQYF. The CDR3 coding sequence is TGCAGCGTTCGACTAGCGGGAGCCTACGAGCAGTACTTC. The chain couples TRBV29-1 to TRBJ2-7, with 12 nucleotides matching TRBD2. The V gene's germline CDR1 is SQVTM and CDR2 ANQGSEA. The ends lost 5 bases at V and 2 bases at J; junction bases unmatched: 1. CDR3 length equals 13 residues.

This chain uses TRBV20-1 with TRBJ2-7; TRBD1 agrees at 7 bases. CDR1 is DFQATT and CDR2 is SNEGSKA in the germline V gene (reference sequence). The V gene end was trimmed by 3 bases and the J gene end by 3 bases; junction bases not matched to a gene: 8. CDR3 length: 14 amino acids. The CDR3: CSASNRDRNYEQYF. The CDR3 nucleotides read TGCAGTGCTAGCAACCGGGACAGAAACTACGAGCAGTACTTC.

The chain couples TRBV20-1 to TRBJ2-1; D gene unclear. V lost 6 bases and J lost 9, with 21 bases in between. Germline V gene data show CDR1 as DFQATT and CDR2 as SNEGSKA (reference sequence). The CDR3 has 14 residues. The CDR3 loop is CSATSSSVEREQFF. The CDR3 nucleotides are TGCAGTGCCACCAGTAGCTCGGTCGAACGTGAGCAGTTCTTC.

The rearrangement joins TRBV6-1 to TRBJ2-7; weak D call: TRBD1 (7 bases). V gave up 6 bases and J gave up 5 bases, with 23 bases separating them. Germline values: CDR1 MNHNS, CDR2 SASEGT. The CDR3 runs to 16 residues. CDR3 coding DNA: TGTGCCAGCAGACCAATCTTCGGGACAGAGCGGGACGAGCAGTACTTC. Protein: CASRPIFGTERDEQYF.

V is TRBV19 and J is TRBJ1-5; 7 bases line up with TRBD1. Germline CDR1 reads LNHDA; CDR2 reads SQIVND (reference sequence). This CDR3 has 17 amino acids. Trimming removed 5 bases from V and 0 bases from J; junction bases left unmatched: 10. CDR3 sequence reads: CASSQGQVDLSNQPQHF. DNA of the CDR3: TGTGCCAGTAGTCAAGGACAGGTGGATCTTAGCAATCAGCCCCAGCATTTT.

This chain joins TRBV12-5 and TRBJ1-1, with 7 bases aligning to TRBD1. Trimming took 5 bases from V and 0 from J; bases not matched to a gene: 9. This CDR3 spans 16 amino acids. The germline V gene encodes CDR1 LGHNT and CDR2 FRNRAP. The DNA for the CDR3 is TGTGCTAGTGGTCGGACGGGGACAGCAATGAACACTGAAGCTTTCTTT. This translates into CASGRTGTAMNTEAFF.

V usage is TRBV27 and J usage is TRBJ2-1, with 9 bases that match TRBD2. Germline V gene lookup returns CDR1 MNHEY and CDR2 SMNVEV (reference sequence). The V gene end was trimmed by 7 bases and the J gene end by 1 base; junction bases not matched to a gene: 2. This CDR3 is built from 14 residues. CDR3 in DNA: TGTGCCAGCACAGCGGGAGGTTCCTACAATGAGCAGTTCTTC. Its translation is CASTAGGSYNEQFF.

V gene TRBV30 combines with J gene TRBJ2-7; no clear D. Trimming left V 3 bases short and J 0 bases short, with 9 bases between. Germline lookup yields CDR1 GTSNPN and CDR2 SVGIG (reference sequence). The CDR3 has 13 residues. This CDR3 is CAWRGILSYEQYF. CDR3 in DNA: TGTGCCTGGAGGGGGATCCTCTCCTACGAGCAGTACTTC.

The genes are TRBV5-1 and TRBJ2-7; maybe TRBD1 (6 bases). Trimming pared 3 bases from V and 0 bases from J, leaving 13 bases between. This CDR3 region has 15 residues. CDR1 SGHRS and CDR2 YFSETQ come from the germline V gene. Written as DNA, the CDR3 is TGCGCCAGCAGCTCCAGGGACACATACTCCTACGAGCAGTACTTC. Its translation is CASSSRDTYSYEQYF.

CDR3 residues: CSVVRLGSGNTIYF. The CDR3 nucleotides are TGCAGCGTTGTTCGCCTAGGCTCTGGAAACACCATATATTTT. V is TRBV29-1 and J is TRBJ1-3; unclear D gene. V was trimmed by 4 bases and J by 0 bases, leaving 10 bases between them. CDR3 length: 14 amino acids. Germline V gene data show CDR1 as SQVTM and CDR2 as ANQGSEA.

The chain is built from TRBV28 and TRBJ2-4; the D is unclear. V was cut by 7 bases and J by 3 bases, with 13 bases left in between. The CDR3 runs to 14 residues. Germline V gives CDR1 MDHEN, CDR2 SYDVKM. The CDR3 coding sequence is TGTGCCAGCACCAAATATGTGGTCAAAAACATTCAGTACTTC. Translated: CASTKYVVKNIQYF.

This chain joins TRBV12-3 or TRBV12-4 and TRBJ2-7, with D maybe TRBD1 (6 bases). V lost 6 bases, J lost 3 bases, and 12 bases lay in between. The CDR3 contains 13 residues. The CDR3 sequence: CASRETGVYEQYF. In DNA, the CDR3 is TGTGCCAGCAGGGAGACAGGAGTCTACGAGCAGTACTTC.

The V gene is TRBV2, the J gene TRBJ2-6; no reliable D call. This CDR3 is 15 amino acids long. Germline V gene lookup returns CDR1 SNHLY and CDR2 FYNNEI. Trimming left V 1 base short and J 0 bases short, with 4 bases between. CDR3 nucleotide sequence: TGTGCCAGCAGTGAAGTCAGCTCTGGGGCCAACGTCCTGACTTTC. This encodes CASSEVSSGANVLTF.

The chain employs TRBV3-1 and TRBJ2-3; TRBD2 matches 7 bases. The CDR3 covers 16 residues. Germline V lookup: CDR1 LGHDT, CDR2 YNNKEL (reference sequence). J gave up 8 bases and V 0 bases, and 11 bases lay outside the gene matches. The CDR3 is CASSQDTSATWATQYF. DNA for the CDR3: TGTGCCAGCAGCCAAGATACTAGCGCCACTTGGGCTACGCAGTATTTT.